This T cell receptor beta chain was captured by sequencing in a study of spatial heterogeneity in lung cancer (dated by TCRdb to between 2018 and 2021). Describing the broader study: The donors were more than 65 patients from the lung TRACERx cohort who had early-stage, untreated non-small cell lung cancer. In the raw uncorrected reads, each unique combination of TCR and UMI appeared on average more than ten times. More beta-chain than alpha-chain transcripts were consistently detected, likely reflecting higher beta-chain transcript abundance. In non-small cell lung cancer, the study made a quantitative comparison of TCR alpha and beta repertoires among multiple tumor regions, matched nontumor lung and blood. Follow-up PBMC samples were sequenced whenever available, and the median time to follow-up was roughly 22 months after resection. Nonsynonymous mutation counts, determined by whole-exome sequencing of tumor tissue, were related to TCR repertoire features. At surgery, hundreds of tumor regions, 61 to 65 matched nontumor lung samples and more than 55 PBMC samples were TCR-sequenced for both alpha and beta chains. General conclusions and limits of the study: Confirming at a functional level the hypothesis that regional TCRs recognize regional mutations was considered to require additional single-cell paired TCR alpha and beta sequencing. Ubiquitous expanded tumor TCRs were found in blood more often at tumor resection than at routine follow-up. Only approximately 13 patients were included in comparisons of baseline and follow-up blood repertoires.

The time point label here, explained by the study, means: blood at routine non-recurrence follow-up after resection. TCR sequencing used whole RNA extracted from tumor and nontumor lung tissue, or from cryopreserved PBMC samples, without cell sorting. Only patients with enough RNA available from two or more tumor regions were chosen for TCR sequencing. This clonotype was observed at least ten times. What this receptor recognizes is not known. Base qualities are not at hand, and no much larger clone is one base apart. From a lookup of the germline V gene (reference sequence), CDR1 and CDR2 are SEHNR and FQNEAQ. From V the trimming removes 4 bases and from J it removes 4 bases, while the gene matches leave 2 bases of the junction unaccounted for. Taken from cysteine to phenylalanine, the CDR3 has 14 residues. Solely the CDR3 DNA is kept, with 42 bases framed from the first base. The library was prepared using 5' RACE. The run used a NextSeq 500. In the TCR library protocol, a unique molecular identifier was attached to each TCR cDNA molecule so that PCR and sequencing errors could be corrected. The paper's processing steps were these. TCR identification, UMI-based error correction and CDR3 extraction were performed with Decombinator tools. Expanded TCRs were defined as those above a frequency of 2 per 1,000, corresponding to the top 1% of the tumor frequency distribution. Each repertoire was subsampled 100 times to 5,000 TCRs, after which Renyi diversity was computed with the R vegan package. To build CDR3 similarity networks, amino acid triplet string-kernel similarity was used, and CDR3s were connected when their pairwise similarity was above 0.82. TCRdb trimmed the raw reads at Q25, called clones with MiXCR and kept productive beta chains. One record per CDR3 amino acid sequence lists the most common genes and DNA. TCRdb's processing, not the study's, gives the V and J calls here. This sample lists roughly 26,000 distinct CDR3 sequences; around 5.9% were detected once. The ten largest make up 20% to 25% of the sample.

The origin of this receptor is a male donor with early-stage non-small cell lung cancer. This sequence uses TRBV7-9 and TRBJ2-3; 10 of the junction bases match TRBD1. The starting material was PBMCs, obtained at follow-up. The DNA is TGTGCCAGCAGCTCGACAGGGGGCGCAGATACGCAGTATTTT. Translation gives CASSSTGGADTQYF.